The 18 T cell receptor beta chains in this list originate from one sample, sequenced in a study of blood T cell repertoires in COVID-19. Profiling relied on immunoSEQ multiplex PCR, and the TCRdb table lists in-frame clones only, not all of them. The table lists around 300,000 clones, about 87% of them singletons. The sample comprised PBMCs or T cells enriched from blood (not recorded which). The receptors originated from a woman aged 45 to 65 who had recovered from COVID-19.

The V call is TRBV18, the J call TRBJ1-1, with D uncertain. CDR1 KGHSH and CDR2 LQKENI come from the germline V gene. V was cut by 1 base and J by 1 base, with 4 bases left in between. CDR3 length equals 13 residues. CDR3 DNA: TGTGCCAGCTCACCACAGCAGAACACTGAAGCTTTCTTT. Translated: CASSPQQNTEAFF. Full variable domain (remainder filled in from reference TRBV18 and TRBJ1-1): NAGVMQNPRHLVRRRGQEARLRCSPMKGHSHVYWYRQLPEEGLKFMVYLQKENIIDESGMPKERFSAEFPKEGPSILRIQQVVRGDSAAYFCASSPQQNTEAFFGQGTRLTVV.

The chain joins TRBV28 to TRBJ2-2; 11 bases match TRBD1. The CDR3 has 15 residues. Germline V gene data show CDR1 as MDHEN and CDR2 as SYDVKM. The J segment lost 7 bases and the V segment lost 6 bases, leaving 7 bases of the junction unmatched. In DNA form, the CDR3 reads TGTGCCAGCAGACCCCCGGGACAGGGGGTCGGGGAGCTGTTTTTT. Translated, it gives CASRPPGQGVGELFF.

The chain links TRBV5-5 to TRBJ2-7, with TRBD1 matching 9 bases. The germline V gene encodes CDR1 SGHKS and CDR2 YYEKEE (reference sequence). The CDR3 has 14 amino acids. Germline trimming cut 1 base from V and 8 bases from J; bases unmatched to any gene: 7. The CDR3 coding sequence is TGTGCCAGCAGCTTGTCCCAAGGGACAGGGAAGCAGTACTTC. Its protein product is CASSLSQGTGKQYF.

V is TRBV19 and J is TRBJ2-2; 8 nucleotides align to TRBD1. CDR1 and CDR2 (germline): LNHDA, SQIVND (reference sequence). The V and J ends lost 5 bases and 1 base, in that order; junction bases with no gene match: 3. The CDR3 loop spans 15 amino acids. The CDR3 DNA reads TGTGCCAGTAGTCGACAGGGGCGGAACACCGGGGAGCTGTTTTTT. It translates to CASSRQGRNTGELFF.

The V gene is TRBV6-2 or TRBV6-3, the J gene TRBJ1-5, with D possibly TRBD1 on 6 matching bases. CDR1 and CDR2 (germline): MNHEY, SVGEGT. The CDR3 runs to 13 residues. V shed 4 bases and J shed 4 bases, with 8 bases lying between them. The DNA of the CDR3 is TGTGCCAGCAGTTCAACAGGGAATCAGCCCCAGCATTTT. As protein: CASSSTGNQPQHF.

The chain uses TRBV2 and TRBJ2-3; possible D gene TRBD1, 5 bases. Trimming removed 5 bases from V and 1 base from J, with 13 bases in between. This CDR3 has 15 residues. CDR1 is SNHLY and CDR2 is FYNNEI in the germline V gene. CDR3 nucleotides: TGTGCCAGCAGTTCGCAAGGACAAGGCACAGATACGCAGTATTTT. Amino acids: CASSSQGQGTDTQYF.

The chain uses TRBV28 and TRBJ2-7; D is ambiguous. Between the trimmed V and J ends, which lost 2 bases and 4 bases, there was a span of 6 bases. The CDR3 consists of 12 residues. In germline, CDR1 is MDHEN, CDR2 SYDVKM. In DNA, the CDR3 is TGTGCCAGCAGTTTAACGGTTTACGAGCAGTACTTC. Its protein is CASSLTVYEQYF.

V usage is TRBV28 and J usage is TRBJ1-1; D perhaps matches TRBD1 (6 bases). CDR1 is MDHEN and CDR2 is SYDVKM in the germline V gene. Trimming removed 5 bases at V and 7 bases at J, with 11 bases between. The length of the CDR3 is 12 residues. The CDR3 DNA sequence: TGTGCCAGCAGTCCCCGGACAGATGAAGCTTTCTTT. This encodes CASSPRTDEAFF.

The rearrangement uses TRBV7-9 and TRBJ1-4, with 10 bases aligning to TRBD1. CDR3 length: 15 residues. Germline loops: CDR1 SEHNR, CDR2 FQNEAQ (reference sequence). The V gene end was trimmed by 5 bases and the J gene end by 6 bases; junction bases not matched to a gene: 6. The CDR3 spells CASSRRGTGDEKLFF. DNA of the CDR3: TGTGCCAGCAGCCGGAGAGGGACAGGGGATGAAAAACTGTTTTTT.

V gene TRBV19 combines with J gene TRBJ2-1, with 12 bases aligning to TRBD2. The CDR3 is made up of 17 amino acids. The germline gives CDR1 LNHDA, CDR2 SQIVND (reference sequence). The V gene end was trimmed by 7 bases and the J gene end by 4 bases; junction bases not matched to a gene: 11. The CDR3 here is CASTPGALAGGYNEQFF. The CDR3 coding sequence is TGTGCCAGTACCCCGGGGGCACTAGCGGGAGGTTACAATGAGCAGTTCTTC.

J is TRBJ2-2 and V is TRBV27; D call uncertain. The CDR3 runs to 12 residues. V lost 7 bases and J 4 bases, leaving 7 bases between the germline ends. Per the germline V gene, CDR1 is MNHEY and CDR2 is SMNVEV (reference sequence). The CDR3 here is CASKTITGELFF. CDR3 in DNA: TGTGCCAGCAAGACAATCACCGGGGAGCTGTTTTTT.

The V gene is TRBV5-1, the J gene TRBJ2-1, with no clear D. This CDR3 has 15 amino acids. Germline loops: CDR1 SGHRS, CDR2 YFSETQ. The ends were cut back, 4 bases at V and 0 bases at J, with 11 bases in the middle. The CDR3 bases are TGCGCCAGCAGCCGCGATCATAGCTCCTACAATGAGCAGTTCTTC. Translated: CASSRDHSSYNEQFF.

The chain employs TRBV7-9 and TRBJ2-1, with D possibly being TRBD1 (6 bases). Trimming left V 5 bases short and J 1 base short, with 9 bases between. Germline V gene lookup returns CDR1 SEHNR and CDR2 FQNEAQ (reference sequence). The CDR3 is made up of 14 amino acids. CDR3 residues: CASSPGQSYNEQFF. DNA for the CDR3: TGTGCCAGCAGCCCTGGACAGTCCTACAATGAGCAGTTCTTC. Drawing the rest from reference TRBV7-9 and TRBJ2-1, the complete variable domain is DTGVSQNPRHKITKRGQNVTFRCDPISEHNRLYWYRQTLGQGPEFLTYFQNEAQLEKSRLLSDRFSAERPKGSFSTLEIQRTEQGDSAMYLCASSPGQSYNEQFFGPGTRLTVL.

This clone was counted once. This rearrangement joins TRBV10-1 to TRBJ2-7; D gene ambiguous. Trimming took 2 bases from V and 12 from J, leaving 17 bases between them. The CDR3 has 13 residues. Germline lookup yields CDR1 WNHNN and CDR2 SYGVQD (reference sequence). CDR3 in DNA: TGCGCCAGCAGTGAGACCTTGGCCTCGGCGGCGTACTTC. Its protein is CASSETLASAAYF.

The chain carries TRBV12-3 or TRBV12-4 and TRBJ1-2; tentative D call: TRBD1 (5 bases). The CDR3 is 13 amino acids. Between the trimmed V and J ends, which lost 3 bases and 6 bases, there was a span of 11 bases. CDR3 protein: CASSFRPGDGYTF. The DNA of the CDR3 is TGTGCCAGCAGTTTTCGCCCGGGGGATGGCTACACCTTC.

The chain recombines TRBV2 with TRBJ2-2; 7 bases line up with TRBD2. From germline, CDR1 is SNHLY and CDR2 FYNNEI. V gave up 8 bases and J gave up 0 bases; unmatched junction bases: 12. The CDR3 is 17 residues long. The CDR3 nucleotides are TGTGCCAGCGTCCAGAGGTCTAGCGGATCGAACACCGGGGAGCTGTTTTTT. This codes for CASVQRSSGSNTGELFF.

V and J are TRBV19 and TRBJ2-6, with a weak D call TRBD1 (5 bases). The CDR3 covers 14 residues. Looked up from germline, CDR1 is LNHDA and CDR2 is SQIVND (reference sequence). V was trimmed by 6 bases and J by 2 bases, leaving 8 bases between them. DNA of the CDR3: TGTGCCAGTAGGACAGTGGCTGGGGCCAACGTCCTGACTTTC. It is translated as CASRTVAGANVLTF. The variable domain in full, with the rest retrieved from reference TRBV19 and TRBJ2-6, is DGGITQSPKYLFRKEGQNVTLSCEQNLNHDAMYWYRQDPGQGLRLIYYSQIVNDFQKGDIAEGYSVSREKKESFPLTVTSAQKNPTAFYLCASRTVAGANVLTFGAGSRLTVL.

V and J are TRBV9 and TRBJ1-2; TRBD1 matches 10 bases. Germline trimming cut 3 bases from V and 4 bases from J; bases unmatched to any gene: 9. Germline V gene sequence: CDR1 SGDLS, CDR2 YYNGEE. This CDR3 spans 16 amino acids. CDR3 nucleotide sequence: TGTGCCAGCAGCGCAACTAAGGACAGGGGGATCTATGGCTACACCTTC. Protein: CASSATKDRGIYGYTF.